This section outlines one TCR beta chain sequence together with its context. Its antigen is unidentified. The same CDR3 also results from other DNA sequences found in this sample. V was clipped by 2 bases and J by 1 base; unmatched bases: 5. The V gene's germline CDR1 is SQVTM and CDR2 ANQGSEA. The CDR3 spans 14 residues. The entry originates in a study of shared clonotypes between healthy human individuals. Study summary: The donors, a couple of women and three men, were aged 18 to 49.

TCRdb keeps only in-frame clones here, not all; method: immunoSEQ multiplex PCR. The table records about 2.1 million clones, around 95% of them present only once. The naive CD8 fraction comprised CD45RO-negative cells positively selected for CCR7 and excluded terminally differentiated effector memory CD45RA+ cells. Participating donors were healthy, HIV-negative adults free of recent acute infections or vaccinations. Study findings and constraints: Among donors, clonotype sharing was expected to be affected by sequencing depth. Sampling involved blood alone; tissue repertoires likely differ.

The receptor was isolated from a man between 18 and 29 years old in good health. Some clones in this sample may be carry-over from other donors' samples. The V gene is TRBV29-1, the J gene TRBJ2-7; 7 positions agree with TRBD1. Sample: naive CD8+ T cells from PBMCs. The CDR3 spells CSVERTGASYEQYF. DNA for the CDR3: TGCAGCGTTGAAAGAACAGGGGCATCCTACGAGCAGTACTTC.